The 8 T cell receptor beta chains below come from one sample, sequenced in a study of cytomegalovirus exposure and HLA in healthy donors. 60 Vbeta and 13 Jbeta primers were used in PCR. The protocol was immunoSEQ multiplex PCR, while the TCRdb copy is restricted to in-frame clones and leaves out a portion. Its table records roughly 80,000 clones. The sample was PBMCs. These receptors all come from a man aged 50-59 years in good health and CMV-seropositive.

This chain uses TRBV11-2 with TRBJ1-1, with D unresolved. In germline, CDR1 is SGHAT, CDR2 FQNNGV. The CDR3 totals 14 residues. V was clipped by 5 bases and J by 5 bases, with 15 bases between them. CDR3 coding DNA: TGTGCCAGCAGCCCCCTCGGGTCGAGTACTGAAGCTTTCTTT. Protein: CASSPLGSSTEAFF.

The chain joins TRBV27 to TRBJ1-2; 9 bases align to TRBD1. Germline V gene sequence: CDR1 MNHEY, CDR2 SMNVEV (reference sequence). The length of the CDR3 is 15 residues. V trimming: 5 bases; J trimming: 7 bases; junction bases outside the gene matches: 11. The CDR3 DNA reads TGTGCCAGCAGTCTCCGGACAGGGGTCCTCGGTGGCTACACCTTC. It yields the protein CASSLRTGVLGGYTF.

This chain uses TRBV7-8 with TRBJ1-1; a weak D match, TRBD1 (5 bases). Per the germline V gene, CDR1 is SGHVS and CDR2 is FQNEAQ. The CDR3 length is 16 residues. Trimming took 1 base from V and 4 from J, leaving 16 bases between them. This chain's CDR3 is CASSLGLLGQGTEAFF. The CDR3 DNA reads TGTGCCAGCAGCTTAGGACTCCTAGGGCAGGGCACTGAAGCTTTCTTT.

The rearrangement joins TRBV19 to TRBJ1-5; D unresolved. V lost 1 base to trimming and J lost 3 bases, with 10 bases between them. CDR3 length: 15 amino acids. Germline V gene lookup returns CDR1 LNHDA and CDR2 SQIVND (reference sequence). CDR3 protein: CASSIGNGFNQPQHF. The CDR3 coding sequence is TGTGCCAGTAGTATAGGGAACGGGTTCAATCAGCCCCAGCATTTT.

The genes are TRBV11-2 and TRBJ1-1; weak D call: TRBD1 (5 bases). With 5 bases removed from V and 0 bases from J, the gap between germline ends came to 13 bases. The CDR3 is 15 residues long. Germline V gives CDR1 SGHAT, CDR2 FQNNGV. The CDR3 reads CASSGRGGLNTEAFF. The CDR3 DNA reads TGTGCCAGCAGCGGAAGGGGCGGACTGAACACTGAAGCTTTCTTT.

The CDR3 DNA sequence: TGTGCCAGCTCACCATCGAAGACTAGCGGGGGCGCGGGCACAGATACGCAGTATTTT. This codes for CASSPSKTSGGAGTDTQYF. The V call is TRBV18, the J call TRBJ2-3; TRBD2 matches at 12 bases. In germline, CDR1 is KGHSH, CDR2 LQKENI. This CDR3 spans 19 amino acids. The J segment lost 1 base and the V segment lost 2 bases, leaving 10 bases of the junction unmatched.

The chain recombines TRBV6-1 with TRBJ2-3; 13 nucleotides agree with TRBD2. This CDR3 is 16 amino acids long. J was trimmed by 3 bases and V by 3 bases; bases with no gene match: 3. Germline V gene sequence: CDR1 MNHNS, CDR2 SASEGT. The CDR3 DNA reads as TGTGCCAGCAGTGACCCGGGACTAGCGGGGACAGATACGCAGTATTTT. Encoded protein: CASSDPGLAGTDTQYF.

V gene TRBV5-1 combines with J gene TRBJ1-5; possibly TRBD1 for D (5 bases). The CDR3 sequence is 15 residues long. V lost 0 bases and J 4 bases, leaving 11 bases between the germline ends. Per the germline V gene, CDR1 is SGHRS and CDR2 is YFSETQ. The CDR3 DNA sequence: TGCGCCAGCAGCTTGGCGGGGGGAGGTAATCAGCCCCAGCATTTT. This sequence encodes CASSLAGGGNQPQHF.